This note documents a single T cell receptor (beta chain) sequence. Its target is unknown. The data originate from a study of cytomegalovirus exposure and HLA in healthy donors. Study findings and constraints: A later analysis linked a missense DCLRE1C variant to TCR beta V- and J-gene trimming.

After removal of 3 bases from V and 1 base from J, the junction contained 12 bases not matched to a gene. This CDR3 region has 18 residues. CDR1 is SGDLS, CDR2 YYNGEE, per germline. A multiplex PCR was run with 60 Vbeta primers and 13 Jbeta primers. Sequencing was performed with immunoSEQ multiplex PCR; in TCRdb, only in-frame clones are kept and a portion is missing. This sample contains tens of thousands of clones. Sample: PBMCs. The rearrangement joins TRBV9 to TRBJ2-7; 11 nucleotides agree with TRBD2. The origin of this receptor is a male donor in good health and CMV-seronegative. The CDR3 sequence is CASSEGEASGRWSYEQYF. The CDR3 coding sequence is TGTGCCAGCAGCGAGGGAGAGGCTAGCGGGAGGTGGTCCTACGAGCAGTACTTC.